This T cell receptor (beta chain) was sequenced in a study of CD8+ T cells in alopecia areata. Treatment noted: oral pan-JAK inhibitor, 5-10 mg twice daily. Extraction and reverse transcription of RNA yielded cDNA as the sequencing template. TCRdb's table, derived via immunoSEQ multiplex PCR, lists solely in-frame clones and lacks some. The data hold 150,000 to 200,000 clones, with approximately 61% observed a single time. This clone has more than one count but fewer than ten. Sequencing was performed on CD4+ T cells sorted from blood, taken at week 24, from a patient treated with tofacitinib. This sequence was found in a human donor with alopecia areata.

The CDR3 is CASSRSGGLAKNIQYF. CDR3 nucleotides: TGTGCCAGTAGCCGGAGCGGGGGCTTAGCCAAAAACATTCAGTACTTC. The genes are TRBV19 and TRBJ2-4; 8 bases are a match to TRBD2. Per the germline V gene, CDR1 is LNHDA and CDR2 is SQIVND (reference sequence). With V trimmed by 6 bases and J by 0 bases, 7 bases remained unmatched. CDR3 length: 16 residues.